The present T cell receptor (beta chain) was sequenced within a study of OX40 agonist ivuxolimab in advanced cancers. The wider study: One patient with hepatocellular carcinoma and two with cutaneous melanoma, three in all, had partial responses. Overall study findings and caveats: Dose levels from 0.1 to 3.0 mg/kg saw CD4+ and CD8+ blood T cells expand clonally by week 6.

In the case of this clone: Its antigen is as yet unknown.

V gave up 5 bases and J gave up 9 bases, with 15 bases separating them. Per the germline V gene, CDR1 is SEHNR and CDR2 is FQNEAQ (reference sequence). The CDR3 sequence is 13 residues long. Assay used: immunoSEQ multiplex PCR; TCRdb lists only in-frame clones, some missing. This table holds roughly 58,000 clones, around four fifths found once. The sequences come from CD4+ or CD8+ T cells sorted from blood, collected in a trial of the OX40 agonist ivuxolimab. The chain links TRBV7-9 to TRBJ2-3; D call uncertain. The source of this sequence is an adult with an advanced solid tumor such as melanoma, head and neck, liver or kidney cancer. In DNA, the CDR3 is TGTGCCAGCAGCATGGACCAGACCCCAACGCAGTATTTT. This gives the protein CASSMDQTPTQYF.